Below, 14 T cell receptor beta chains from the same sample are listed, as sequenced in a study of T cells in Graves' hyperthyroidism and ophthalmopathy. Template material for amplifying TCR beta CDR3 regions consisted of RNA transcripts. Carried out on the TCR CDR3, a first-round RT-PCR used the HTBI primer set. TCRdb processed the multiplex PCR reads anew with MiXCR; each CDR3 protein has one entry. The table shows around 490,000 distinct CDR3 sequences, with roughly 21% occurring only once. Source material: blood. Source of these receptors: a man in his forties with Graves' ophthalmopathy.

This clonotype was seen repeatedly, ten times or more. The CDR3 DNA reads as TGTGCCTGGAGTCCCCCGTTAGCGGGAGGGCCGAATACATACGAGCAGTACTTC. This translates into CAWSPPLAGGPNTYEQYF. The chain combines TRBV30 with TRBJ2-7; 11 positions agree with TRBD2. Looked up from germline, CDR1 is GTSNPN and CDR2 is SVGIG (reference sequence). The V segment lost 2 bases and the J segment 4 bases; nucleotides outside the gene matches: 16. CDR3 size: 18 residues.

This clonotype was detected a few times. This chain uses TRBV5-6 with TRBJ2-3; 8 bases line up with TRBD1. The length of the CDR3 is 15 residues. Germline-derived CDR1 and CDR2 are SGHDT and YYEEEE. Trimming removed 2 bases from V and 3 bases from J; junction bases left unmatched: 5. The CDR3 here is CASSFGQGTTDTQYF. The CDR3 DNA follows: TGTGCCAGCAGCTTTGGACAGGGCACTACAGATACGCAGTATTTT.

The V gene is TRBV2, the J gene TRBJ2-3; TRBD1 is a possible D gene (6 bases). Trimming left V 6 bases short and J 8 bases short, with 15 bases between. The CDR3 has 13 residues. In germline, CDR1 is SNHLY, CDR2 FYNNEI. The CDR3 DNA sequence: TGTGCCAGCAGCACAGGGAACGTTGGTACGCAGTATTTT. This sequence encodes CASSTGNVGTQYF.

This clonotype was observed a few times. A single base separates this from a much larger clone, so it may be a read error. V gene TRBV5-6 combines with J gene TRBJ2-7, with D hard to call. Looked up from germline, CDR1 is SGHDT and CDR2 is YYEEEE. CDR3 size: 11 residues. The CDR3 bases are TGTGCCGGCAGCCACTCCTACGAGCAGTACTTC. Protein product: CAGSHSYEQYF. The full variable domain, in which reference TRBV5-6 and TRBJ2-7 provide the parts outside the CDR3, is DAGVTQSPTHLIKTRGQQVTLRCSPKSGHDTVSWYQQALGQGPQFIFQYYEEEERQRGNFPDRFSGHQFPNYSSELNVNALLLGDSALYLCAGSHSYEQYFGPGTRLTVT.

Details on this clonotype: A read error may explain this, as a much larger clone is one base away. The chain combines TRBV11-2 with TRBJ2-1; possible D gene TRBD1, 6 bases. CDR3 length equals 19 residues. Germline V gene lookup returns CDR1 SGHAT and CDR2 FQNNGV. This CDR3 reads CASSYSTRGGQLSCNEQFF. DNA for the CDR3: TGTGCCAGCAGTTACTCGACTCGTGGAGGACAGCTCTCCTGCAATGAGCAGTTCTTC.

To note about this clonotype: A much larger clone differs from this one at a single base, so this may be a read error. The chain recombines TRBV12-3 or TRBV12-4 with TRBJ1-2; no definite D call. This CDR3 has 13 amino acids. V shed 7 bases and J shed 10 bases, with 19 bases lying between them. Written as DNA, the CDR3 is TGTGCCAGCAAAGGAGGATCCTGGGATGCCTACACCTTC. It yields the protein CASKGGSWDAYTF.

This chain joins TRBV6-2 or TRBV6-3 and TRBJ1-1, with D possibly being TRBD1 (5 bases). Trimming left V 2 bases short and J 1 base short, with 14 bases between. Germline loops: CDR1 MNHEY, CDR2 SVGEGT. CDR3 length: 16 residues. The CDR3 nucleotides read TGTGCCAGCAGTTACACCGGCGCAGGGAAGAACACTGAAGCTTTCTTT. This encodes CASSYTGAGKNTEAFF.

This clonotype appeared many times. The gene calls are TRBV7-9 and TRBJ2-3; a weak D match, TRBD2 (5 bases). CDR1 and CDR2 from the germline V gene are SEHNR and FQNEAQ (reference sequence). This CDR3 contains 11 residues. The V and J ends lost 11 bases and 0 bases respectively, with 6 bases between them. The CDR3 is CAGLSTDTQYF. As DNA, the CDR3 is TGTGCCGGACTTAGCACAGATACGCAGTATTTT.

This chain uses TRBV10-3 with TRBJ2-6, with D unresolved. The CDR3 loop spans 18 amino acids. With 0 bases removed from V and 4 bases from J, the gap between germline ends came to 16 bases. The germline gives CDR1 ENHRY, CDR2 SYGVKD. CDR3 in DNA: TGTGCCATCAGTGAGTCGAAAGGTCGCCTAGGGGGGGCCAACGTCCTGACTTTC. The encoded protein is CAISESKGRLGGANVLTF.

This clonotype was detected ten times or more. The chain is built from TRBV20-1 and TRBJ2-7; maybe TRBD1 (5 bases). V was cut by 3 bases and J by 0 bases, with 9 bases left in between. Germline values: CDR1 DFQATT, CDR2 SNEGSKA (reference sequence). The length of the CDR3 is 13 residues. The CDR3 sequence: CSARPGLSYEQYF. The CDR3, as DNA: TGCAGTGCTAGGCCAGGGCTCTCCTACGAGCAGTACTTC.

In its sample, this clonotype was seen many times. The CDR3 DNA sequence: TGTGCCAGCAGCCTTGGACTAGCGGGCAAAGAGACCCAGTACTTC. Translation gives CASSLGLAGKETQYF. The V gene is TRBV3-1, the J gene TRBJ2-5, with 11 bases that match TRBD2. J lost 3 bases, V lost 4 bases, and 4 bases had no gene match. Germline loops: CDR1 LGHDT, CDR2 YNNKEL (reference sequence). The CDR3 loop spans 15 amino acids.

This clonotype occurred many times. The chain is built from TRBV5-1 and TRBJ2-3, with TRBD2 matching 9 bases. CDR3 length: 13 amino acids. Germline V gene lookup returns CDR1 SGHRS and CDR2 YFSETQ. V trimming: 4 bases; J trimming: 6 bases; junction bases outside the gene matches: 3. The CDR3 is CASSGLATDTQYF. The DNA of the CDR3 is TGCGCCAGCAGCGGACTAGCGACCGATACGCAGTATTTT.

As regards this clonotype: A much larger clone is a single base away; this may be a read error. V is TRBV27 and J is TRBJ2-1, with D possibly TRBD1 on 5 matching bases. This CDR3 region has 14 residues. From germline, CDR1 is MNHEY and CDR2 SMNVEV (reference sequence). CDR3 in amino acids: CASSSGMGNNEQLF. The CDR3, as DNA: TGTGCCAGCAGTTCAGGGATGGGGAACAATGAGCAGCTCTTC.

This clonotype appeared a few times. The genes are TRBV27 and TRBJ2-3; D is ambiguous. The CDR3 is made up of 14 amino acids. V shed 2 bases and J shed 2 bases, with 8 bases lying between them. In germline, CDR1 is MNHEY, CDR2 SMNVEV (reference sequence). CDR3 amino acids: CASSLAAATDTQYF. CDR3 bases: TGTGCCAGCAGTTTAGCGGCCGCCACAGATACGCAGTATTTT.